The next 3 T cell receptor beta chains were all read from a single sample in a study of T-cell reconstitution after alpha-beta-depleted transplantation in children. Preparing the TCRbeta library involved the use of unique molecular identifiers. A single record per CDR3 protein comes from TCRdb applying MiXCR to the PCR reads. The sample gives a few hundred thousand distinct CDR3 sequences, 10% to 15% of which show up once; about 2.2% is in the top ten. The specimen was PBMCs, mostly from graft donor cells, collected 360 days after TCRalphabeta/CD19-depleted stem cell transplant. The receptors here all came from a male patient between 10 and 17 years old who had a stem cell transplant for acute myeloid leukemia, so the T cells may come from the graft donor.

This clonotype was picked up many times. The rearrangement joins TRBV11-2 to TRBJ2-3; TRBD1 matches 8 bases. The CDR3 has 15 residues. Germline V gene lookup returns CDR1 SGHAT and CDR2 FQNNGV. With V trimmed by 5 bases and J by 1 base, 5 bases remained unmatched. The CDR3 coding sequence is TGTGCCAGCAGCCCCGGACAGGGCCGCACAGATACGCAGTATTTT. Its protein product is CASSPGQGRTDTQYF.

The chain uses TRBV10-3 and TRBJ1-2, with 9 bases that match TRBD1. Unmatched junction bases numbered 10, after V lost 2 bases and J lost 3 bases. The CDR3 spans 17 residues. The germline V gene encodes CDR1 ENHRY and CDR2 SYGVKD. The CDR3 sequence is CAISERTGQGIDYGYTF. The DNA of the CDR3 is TGTGCCATCAGTGAGAGGACAGGACAGGGGATCGACTATGGCTACACCTTC.

This clonotype was seen a few times. The rearrangement joins TRBV28 to TRBJ2-7; D is possibly TRBD1 or TRBD2 (5 bases each). The CDR3 is 14 amino acids. V lost 8 bases and J 0 bases, leaving 14 bases between the germline ends. The V gene's germline CDR1 is MDHEN and CDR2 SYDVKM. The CDR3 nucleotides are TGTGCCAGCTCACCCCGGGGCCCCTCCTACGAGCAGTACTTC. It specifies CASSPRGPSYEQYF.